This T cell receptor (beta chain) was retrieved from a study of T cells in Graves' hyperthyroidism and ophthalmopathy. RNA transcripts gave rise to amplified TCR beta CDR3 regions. When the TCR CDR3 underwent first-round RT-PCR, the HTBI primer set was used. Each CDR3 protein gets one entry after TCRdb re-called the multiplex PCR reads with MiXCR. The sample includes approximately 300,000 distinct CDR3 sequences, roughly 20% seen only once; the top ten take under 45%. The cohort's ophthalmopathy patients, a group with duration under 3 months, had a Clinical Activity Score of at least 3 and a NOSPECS grade of at least 4. This clonotype was seen many times. The sequenced sample consisted of blood. This sequence was found in a man in his fifties or sixties with Graves' ophthalmopathy.

CDR3 loop: CASSPTGYNQPQHF. As DNA, the CDR3 is TGTGCCAGCAGTCCGACAGGCTACAATCAGCCCCAGCATTTT. The V call is TRBV27, the J call TRBJ1-5, with D possibly matching TRBD1 (6 bases). The CDR3 extends over 14 amino acids. Germline CDR1 MNHEY, CDR2 SMNVEV (reference sequence). Trimming removed 5 bases at V and 3 bases at J, with 11 bases between.